This T cell receptor (beta chain) was recorded in a study of CD8 T cells in ankylosing spondylitis. Notes on the study in general: CD8+ by phenotype, disease-linked clones were relatively rare in peripheral blood. Significant enrichment of disease-linked clones was reported in matched ankylosing spondylitis synovial fluid.

With regard to this clonotype: The antigen remains undetermined.

CDR1 and CDR2 from the germline V gene are SGHAT and FQDESV (reference sequence). V lost 5 bases to trimming and J lost 0 bases; unmatched junction nucleotides: 8. This CDR3 region has 18 residues. Quantitative 5'-RACE with molecular barcodes generated TCR beta libraries. TCRdb independently ran MiXCR on the 5' RACE reads; one entry per CDR3 protein. The data hold about 260,000 distinct CDR3 sequences, with about 19% observed a single time. The sequence came from a male donor with ankylosing spondylitis or in good health (not recorded which). Sequencing was done on a sample of blood, either unsorted or a sorted T cell fraction (not recorded which). The chain is built from TRBV11-1 and TRBJ2-1; 12 bases line up with TRBD2. This CDR3 is CASSPGTSGLSSYNEQFF. In nucleotides, the CDR3 is TGTGCCAGCAGCCCCGGGACTAGCGGGTTGAGCTCCTACAATGAGCAGTTCTTC.